This T cell receptor (beta chain) is from a study of T-cell reconstitution after alpha-beta-depleted transplantation in children. Findings and caveats of the study: From surviving recipient T cells and thymic progenitors came the high day-60 TCRbeta diversity observed in some patients. When one year had passed after transplant, most T-cell counts and diversity came from newly produced T cells. Reports say that about two months after transplant, the alpha-beta T cells came out of several hundred graft clones that had expanded.

Construction of the TCRbeta library involved unique molecular identifiers. TCRdb used MiXCR to reprocess the PCR reads, holding one entry per CDR3 protein. The sample includes 500,000 to 650,000 distinct CDR3 sequences, 11% of them seen just once. CDR3 length: 17 residues. The ends were cut back, 3 bases at V and 8 bases at J, with 23 bases in the middle. Germline CDR1 LGHDT, CDR2 YNNKEL (reference sequence). Details on this clonotype: Antigen unknown.

This rearrangement joins TRBV3-1 to TRBJ2-1; possible D gene TRBD2, 6 bases. Sample: PBMCs, mostly from graft donor cells, taken 180 days after TCRalphabeta/CD19-depleted stem cell transplant. This receptor was taken from a female patient aged 2-10 years who had a stem cell transplant for aplastic anemia, so the T cells may come from the graft donor. For the CDR3, the DNA is TGTGCCAGCAGCCACCGTGCGGGGAAACCCATTTCCGATGAGCAGTTCTTC. Encoded protein: CASSHRAGKPISDEQFF.